This T cell receptor beta chain comes out of a study of molecular identifiers for immune sequencing clone quantification. Overall study context: Within a replicate experiment, RNA obtained from either around 20,000 or 100,000 naive CD8 cells was divided into five aliquots, and four of those aliquots were then sequenced.

CDR1 LGHNA and CDR2 YNFKEQ come from the germline V gene. V lost 6 bases, J lost 4 bases, and 10 bases stayed unmatched. There are 15 residues in the CDR3. TCRdb reprocessed the PCR reads with MiXCR, giving one entry per CDR3 protein. The data hold 60,000 to 65,000 distinct CDR3 sequences, with around 19% observed a single time. A few counts support this clonotype. A much larger clone is a single base away; this may be a read error. Sequencing input: naive CD8+ T cells from blood, with Jurkat cell RNA spiked in. The subset denotes: FACS-sorted CD8+CD4-CCR7+CD45RA+ naive T cells. The TCR was taken from a human donor in good health. Some libraries in this study had Jurkat cell RNA spiked in. The chain joins TRBV4-2 to TRBJ2-3; TRBD1 aligns across 7 bases. CDR3 in amino acids: CASRHGTADSDTQYF. The CDR3, as DNA: TGTGCCAGCAGGCACGGGACAGCGGATTCAGATACGCAGTATTTT.